This T cell receptor (beta chain) was sequenced in a study of blood T cell repertoires in COVID-19. Study details: Acute and convalescent COVID-19 specimens originated in the United States, Italy and Spain. Nucleic acid was either cDNA or gDNA, and it came from T cells, B-cell-depleted T cells, or PBMCs.

The length of the CDR3 is 14 residues. V lost 3 bases to trimming and J lost 0 bases, with 8 bases between them. Looked up from germline, CDR1 is LNHDA and CDR2 is SQIVND (reference sequence). Original processing methods: Using reference gene primer amplification, nucleated cell counts were estimated. Using immunoSEQ multiplex PCR, the repertoire was profiled, and TCRdb retains in-frame clones only, with some absent. Clonal size and the V and J genes are those of that table, whereas D and trimming came from the DNA. The table shows around 300,000 clones, with roughly 85% occurring only once. The chain combines TRBV19 with TRBJ1-2; D is undetermined. The sample was peripheral blood. The TCR sequence derives from a human donor in a cohort sampled during active COVID-19. CDR3 amino acids: CASSISRANYGYTF. The CDR3 bases are TGTGCCAGTAGTATTTCTAGAGCTAACTATGGCTACACCTTC.